Shown below are 32 T cell receptor beta chains from a single sample sequenced in a study of blood T cell repertoires in COVID-19. Here immunoSEQ multiplex PCR was the method, and the copy in TCRdb shows in-frame clones only, minus some. The repertoire holds some 200,000 clones, with 70% to 85% as singletons. Material for sequencing was peripheral blood. The receptors originated from a woman of 80 years or more with acute or convalescent COVID-19.

The chain recombines TRBV30 with TRBJ2-3; tentative D call: TRBD2 (5 bases). V was pared by 5 bases and J by 6 bases, with 12 bases between. The CDR3 is 12 amino acids. CDR1 GTSNPN and CDR2 SVGIG come from the germline V gene (reference sequence). CDR3 sequence: CAWGAGGDTQYF. CDR3 DNA: TGTGCCTGGGGAGCAGGCGGGGATACGCAGTATTTT. Together with reference TRBV30 and TRBJ2-3, the CDR3 gives the full variable domain: SQTIHQWPATLVQPVGSPLSLECTVEGTSNPNLYWYRQAAGRGLQLLFYSVGIGQISSEVPQNLSASRPQDRQFILSSKKLLLSDSGFYLCAWGAGGDTQYFGPGTRLTVL.

The genes are TRBV18 and TRBJ1-1; D ambiguous. The V end was cut by 0 bases, the J end by 5 bases, with 7 bases between. The germline gives CDR1 KGHSH, CDR2 LQKENI. This CDR3 region has 13 residues. CDR3 nucleotide sequence: TGTGCCAGCTCACCACCGAGGGCTACTGAAGCTTTCTTT. This translates into CASSPPRATEAFF.

This rearrangement joins TRBV6-6 to TRBJ1-4; D not certain. The V end lost 5 bases, the J end lost 7 bases, and 8 bases lay between the germline ends. Germline V lookup: CDR1 MNHNY, CDR2 SVGAGI (reference sequence). The CDR3 is 12 residues long. The CDR3 loop is CASSPQSEKLFF. CDR3 DNA sequence: TGTGCCAGCAGTCCCCAGTCTGAAAAACTGTTTTTT.

The count of this clone is one. V and J are TRBV11-2 and TRBJ1-6; D is undetermined. V lost 1 base, J lost 9 bases, and 13 bases lay in between. The CDR3 runs to 15 residues. The germline gives CDR1 SGHAT, CDR2 FQNNGV. The chain's CDR3 is CASSLVGRNGSPLHF. The CDR3, as DNA: TGTGCCAGCAGCTTAGTAGGCAGGAATGGTTCACCCCTCCACTTT.

The chain couples TRBV9 to TRBJ1-2; 8 bases agree with TRBD1. Germline V lookup: CDR1 SGDLS, CDR2 YYNGEE. Losses at the gene ends were 0 bases for V and 8 bases for J; bases not matched to a gene: 6. This CDR3 has 14 residues. The CDR3 protein is CASSVAPGGQGYTF. For the CDR3, the DNA is TGTGCCAGCAGCGTAGCTCCAGGGGGCCAGGGCTACACCTTC.

This chain links TRBV11-1 with TRBJ2-7; D not resolved. CDR1 and CDR2 from the germline V gene are SGHAT and FQDESV (reference sequence). The CDR3 length is 14 residues. V dropped 1 base and J dropped 1 base, with 8 bases sitting between them. CDR3 bases: TGTGCCAGCAGCTTAGGGCAGATGTCCTACGAGCAGTACTTC. It encodes CASSLGQMSYEQYF.

V usage is TRBV5-1 and J usage is TRBJ2-7; no clear D gene. CDR3 length: 15 amino acids. V lost 0 bases to trimming and J lost 2 bases, with 12 bases between them. Germline V gene lookup returns CDR1 SGHRS and CDR2 YFSETQ. DNA for the CDR3: TGCGCCAGCAGCTTGGCCCAGGTCCCTCCCTACGAGCAGTACTTC. Translating gives CASSLAQVPPYEQYF.

The chain employs TRBV6-2 or TRBV6-3 and TRBJ1-2, with no clear D. The CDR3 loop spans 14 amino acids. Germline CDR1 and CDR2: MNHEY and SVGEGT. Trimming removed 0 bases from V and 4 bases from J, with 9 bases in between. The CDR3 bases are TGTGCCAGCAGTTACTCGGCAGCGGCCTATGGCTACACCTTC. This translates into CASSYSAAAYGYTF.

The J gene is TRBJ2-5, the V gene TRBV10-3, with D possibly being TRBD2 (6 bases). With 3 bases removed from V and 4 bases from J, the gap between germline ends came to 6 bases. This CDR3 spans 12 amino acids. Germline V CDR1 and CDR2: ENHRY, SYGVKD. CDR3 residues: CAISDGGETQYF. DNA of the CDR3: TGTGCCATCAGTGACGGGGGAGAGACCCAGTACTTC.

The J gene is TRBJ2-3, the V gene TRBV6-6; 9 bases are a match to TRBD2. This CDR3 comprises 16 residues. Trimming at V came to 2 bases and at J to 3 bases, leaving 6 bases not matched to a gene. In germline, CDR1 is MNHNY, CDR2 SVGAGI (reference sequence). DNA of the CDR3: TGTGCCAGCAGTTACGTGGCGGGGGGGCCTACAGATACGCAGTATTTT. Protein: CASSYVAGGPTDTQYF.

The V and J genes are TRBV23-1 and TRBJ2-3; D ambiguous. TRBV23-1 is sorted into the ORF group, with uncertain function. CDR3 length: 14 amino acids. V lost 0 bases, J lost 1 base, and 5 bases lay in between. The CDR3 DNA reads as TGCGCCAGCAGTCAATCAAGAGGCACAGATACGCAGTATTTT. Residues: CASSQSRGTDTQYF.

Here the CDR3 reads CAWSVLGRSNSPLHF. The CDR3 coding sequence is TGTGCCTGGAGTGTACTGGGCAGATCGAATTCACCCCTCCACTTT. The V call is TRBV30, the J call TRBJ1-6; no firm D call. The germline V gene has CDR1 GTSNPN and CDR2 SVGIG (reference sequence). CDR3 length: 15 residues. V was clipped by 0 bases and J by 7 bases, with 13 bases between them.

The V gene is TRBV30, the J gene TRBJ2-1; the match to TRBD2 covers 8 bases. This CDR3 region has 16 residues. V was clipped by 2 bases and J by 2 bases; unmatched bases: 8. Per germline, CDR1 GTSNPN and CDR2 SVGIG (reference sequence). Here the CDR3 reads CAWSREAGGAYNEQFF. The DNA for the CDR3 is TGTGCCTGGAGTAGGGAGGCGGGGGGTGCCTACAATGAGCAGTTCTTC.

This clone was counted ten times or more. V and J are TRBV3-1 (or the pseudogene TRBV3-2) and TRBJ1-5, with D unclear. This CDR3 is built from 14 residues. The V end was cut by 5 bases, the J end by 0 bases, with 8 bases between. CDR1 is LGHDT, CDR2 YNNKEL, per germline (reference sequence). The CDR3 DNA follows: TGTGCCAGCAGCTCCGGTCATAGCAATCAGCCCCAGCATTTT. Residues: CASSSGHSNQPQHF.

The chain links TRBV5-1 to TRBJ2-7; 8 nucleotides line up with TRBD2. The CDR3 totals 15 residues. The V gene end was trimmed by 4 bases and the J gene end by 2 bases; junction bases not matched to a gene: 8. The V gene's germline CDR1 is SGHRS and CDR2 YFSETQ. In DNA, the CDR3 is TGCGCCAGCAGCCCGCGGGCGGGAGGAACCTACGAGCAGTACTTC. This translates into CASSPRAGGTYEQYF.

The gene calls are TRBV29-1 and TRBJ1-4; 11 bases are shared with TRBD1. V shed 6 bases and J 6 bases; nucleotides not matched to a gene: 3. Germline V gene lookup returns CDR1 SQVTM and CDR2 ANQGSEA. The CDR3 runs to 13 residues. CDR3 DNA sequence: TGCAGCGTGGGGACAGGGGGGGATGAAAAACTGTTTTTT. This encodes CSVGTGGDEKLFF. The full variable domain, its missing parts supplied by reference TRBV29-1 and TRBJ1-4, is SAVISQKPSRDICQRGTSLTIQCQVDSQVTMMFWYRQQPGQSLTLIATANQGSEATYESGFVIDKFPISRPNLTFSTLTVSNMSPEDSSIYLCSVGTGGDEKLFFGSGTQLSVL.

This rearrangement joins TRBV24-1 to TRBJ2-5; 10 positions agree with TRBD1. Per the germline V gene, CDR1 is KGHDR and CDR2 is SFDVKD. The CDR3 contains 15 residues. J gave up 5 bases and V 4 bases, and 6 bases lay outside the gene matches. The CDR3 nucleotides are TGTGCCACCAGTGACCCCCGACAGGGGGCGGAGACCCAGTACTTC. The encoded protein is CATSDPRQGAETQYF.

The V call is TRBV6-6, the J call TRBJ1-3; D uncertain. The CDR3 length is 13 residues. The germline gives CDR1 MNHNY, CDR2 SVGAGI (reference sequence). V lost 0 bases and J 4 bases, leaving 4 bases between the germline ends. The CDR3 nucleotides are TGTGCCAGCAGTTACTCGGAGGGAAACACCATATATTTT. Its protein product is CASSYSEGNTIYF.

The CDR3 here is CATSEPGQGALGEKLFF. CDR3 nucleotides: TGTGCCACCAGCGAACCGGGACAGGGGGCGCTGGGGGAAAAACTGTTTTTT. This chain connects TRBV15 to TRBJ1-4; 12 nucleotides match TRBD1. With V trimmed by 5 bases and J by 8 bases, 12 bases remained unmatched. Per germline, CDR1 LNHNV and CDR2 YYDKDF (reference sequence). The CDR3 runs to 17 residues.

The CDR3 DNA is TGCGCCAGCAGCTTGGCTGCCTACTCCGAGCATAACTATGGCTACACCTTC. It is translated as CASSLAAYSEHNYGYTF. The V call is TRBV5-1, the J call TRBJ1-2; D not certain. The CDR3 contains 17 residues. Trimming cost V 0 bases and J 1 base, with 16 bases left between them. Germline V gene lookup returns CDR1 SGHRS and CDR2 YFSETQ. The entire variable domain, with the rest obtained from reference TRBV5-1 and TRBJ1-2, is as follows: KAGVTQTPRYLIKTRGQQVTLSCSPISGHRSVSWYQQTPGQGLQFLFEYFSETQRNKGNFPGRFSGRQFSNSRSEMNVSTLELGDSALYLCASSLAAYSEHNYGYTFGSGTRLTVV.

This chain connects TRBV7-2 to TRBJ2-7; 14 bases map to TRBD2. CDR1 SGHTA and CDR2 FQGNSA come from the germline V gene. V lost 5 bases to trimming and J lost 5 bases; unmatched junction nucleotides: 8. The CDR3 runs to 16 residues. This CDR3 is CASSLGGLAGVDEQYF. CDR3 sequence (DNA): TGTGCCAGCAGCCTAGGGGGACTAGCGGGAGTCGACGAGCAGTACTTC.

The chain couples TRBV12-5 to TRBJ1-1; TRBD1 aligns across 9 bases. The CDR3 extends over 15 amino acids. J lost 0 bases, V lost 6 bases, and 5 bases had no gene match. Germline CDR1 LGHNT, CDR2 FRNRAP. CDR3 in DNA: TGTGCTAGTGGGGCCCGGACAGGGGTGAACACTGAAGCTTTCTTT. Protein sequence: CASGARTGVNTEAFF.

This sequence joins TRBV27 and TRBJ1-1; TRBD1 agrees at 8 bases. CDR1 is MNHEY, CDR2 SMNVEV, per germline (reference sequence). J gave up 4 bases and V 7 bases, and 8 bases lay outside the gene matches. CDR3 size: 14 residues. CDR3 sequence: CASTRTGQGTEAFF. DNA for the CDR3: TGTGCCAGCACCCGGACAGGGCAGGGCACTGAAGCTTTCTTT.

CDR3 in amino acids: CASSNTPRGRSTEAFF. In DNA form, the CDR3 reads TGTGCCAGCTCAAATACGCCCAGGGGCCGAAGCACTGAAGCTTTCTTT. This chain uses TRBV18 with TRBJ1-1, with D perhaps TRBD1 (6 bases). There are 16 residues in the CDR3. V was trimmed by 5 bases and J by 4 bases, leaving 20 bases between them. The germline gives CDR1 KGHSH, CDR2 LQKENI.

The rearrangement joins TRBV5-6 to TRBJ2-5, with TRBD2 matching over 11 bases. The CDR3 runs to 15 residues. Trimming at V came to 2 bases and at J to 5 bases, leaving 5 bases not matched to a gene. Germline CDR1 and CDR2: SGHDT and YYEEEE. The CDR3 is CASSFGSGRAETQYF. The CDR3 DNA sequence: TGTGCCAGCAGCTTCGGTAGCGGGAGGGCCGAGACCCAGTACTTC.

The V gene is TRBV4-1, the J gene TRBJ2-3; no reliable D call. Trimming stripped 0 bases from V and 3 bases from J, with 10 bases between. The CDR3 runs to 15 residues. CDR1 is MGHRA, CDR2 YSYEKL, per germline. Written as DNA, the CDR3 is TGCGCCAGCAGCCAAGATTCCCACAGTACAGATACGCAGTATTTT. Translation gives CASSQDSHSTDTQYF.

The chain joins TRBV3-1 (or the pseudogene TRBV3-2) to TRBJ1-1; D is perhaps TRBD1 (6 bases). Between the trimmed V and J ends, which lost 5 bases and 3 bases, there was a span of 19 bases. Germline CDR1 is LGHDT and CDR2 is YNNKEL (reference sequence). The CDR3 extends over 16 amino acids. CDR3 region: CASSSQPGEGDTEAFF. Written as DNA, the CDR3 is TGTGCCAGCAGCTCACAACCAGGGGAGGGGGACACTGAAGCTTTCTTT.

This clone was seen only once. The chain uses TRBV5-4 and TRBJ1-1; D perhaps matches TRBD1 (6 bases). Germline V gene data show CDR1 as SGHNT and CDR2 as YYREEE (reference sequence). The V end was cut by 4 bases, the J end by 3 bases, with 16 bases between. This CDR3 spans 15 amino acids. The CDR3 nucleotides read TGTGCCAGCAGCCAGGGGACCGGGGCGGACACTGAAGCTTTCTTT. It yields the protein CASSQGTGADTEAFF.

The chain recombines TRBV5-6 with TRBJ2-7; D perhaps matches TRBD1 (6 bases). Germline assignment: CDR1 SGHDT and CDR2 YYEEEE. Trimming stripped 4 bases from V and 2 bases from J, with 13 bases between. This CDR3 is built from 14 residues. Here the CDR3 DNA reads TGTGCCAGCAGCCTAGGGACAAGAACCTACGAGCAGTACTTC. It encodes CASSLGTRTYEQYF.

The V call is TRBV10-3, the J call TRBJ1-1; possibly TRBD1 for D (6 bases). Germline V gene lookup returns CDR1 ENHRY and CDR2 SYGVKD. The CDR3 length is 13 residues. Trimming stripped 5 bases from V and 1 base from J, with 8 bases between. DNA for the CDR3: TGTGCCATCAGTAGGACAGCGAACACTGAAGCTTTCTTT. It is translated as CAISRTANTEAFF.

CDR3 coding DNA: TGTGCCTGGAGTGTCGCTGGACGGGGTCTCGGTTACGAGCAGTACTTC. Protein product: CAWSVAGRGLGYEQYF. The chain employs TRBV30 and TRBJ2-7; D might be TRBD2 (5 bases). Per germline, CDR1 GTSNPN and CDR2 SVGIG (reference sequence). Trimming cost V 0 bases and J 4 bases, with 19 bases left between them. The CDR3 loop spans 16 amino acids.

The rearrangement links TRBV18 to TRBJ2-2; D not resolved. Germline CDR1 KGHSH, CDR2 LQKENI. The V and J ends lost 0 bases and 4 bases respectively, with 6 bases between them. CDR3 length: 14 residues. CDR3 coding DNA: TGTGCCAGCTCACCACCATCGGGCACCGGGGAGCTGTTTTTT. Translation: CASSPPSGTGELFF. Filled out from reference TRBV18 and TRBJ2-2, the complete variable domain reads NAGVMQNPRHLVRRRGQEARLRCSPMKGHSHVYWYRQLPEEGLKFMVYLQKENIIDESGMPKERFSAEFPKEGPSILRIQQVVRGDSAAYFCASSPPSGTGELFFGEGSRLTVL.